Shown below are 20 T cell receptor beta chains from a single sample sequenced in a study of cytomegalovirus exposure and HLA in healthy donors. Both 60 Vbeta primers and 13 Jbeta primers went into the PCR. Using immunoSEQ multiplex PCR, the repertoire was profiled, and TCRdb retains in-frame clones only, with some absent. This sample has 100,000 to 150,000 clones; roughly 73% occur once, and the top ten carry around 4.8%. The sample comprised PBMCs. Every receptor here comes from a man aged 55 to 69 in good health and CMV-seropositive.

This clone appeared a few times. The chain has TRBV11-2 and TRBJ1-1, with a weak D call TRBD1 (6 bases). CDR1 is SGHAT and CDR2 is FQNNGV in the germline V gene. This CDR3 region has 13 residues. V was clipped by 0 bases and J by 5 bases, with 7 bases between them. The CDR3 nucleotides read TGTGCCAGCAGCTTAGACAGGGGAACTGAAGCTTTCTTT. This encodes CASSLDRGTEAFF.

The genes are TRBV2 and TRBJ1-2; D may be TRBD1 (5 bases). The germline V gene has CDR1 SNHLY and CDR2 FYNNEI. Trimming took 6 bases from V and 2 from J, leaving 16 bases between them. The CDR3 covers 15 residues. The CDR3 nucleotides are TGTGCCAGCAGCCCCCAGGGAGGAGGGAACTATGGCTACACCTTC. Its translation is CASSPQGGGNYGYTF.

This clone was found a few times. This rearrangement joins TRBV5-1 to TRBJ2-5; maybe TRBD1 (6 bases). Germline assignment: CDR1 SGHRS and CDR2 YFSETQ. Trimming pared 4 bases from V and 1 base from J, leaving 11 bases between. The CDR3 is made up of 14 amino acids. The CDR3 here is CASSGDTTQETQYF. In nucleotides, the CDR3 is TGCGCCAGCAGCGGGGACACCACCCAAGAGACCCAGTACTTC.

The rearrangement uses TRBV5-6 and TRBJ1-2; possible D gene TRBD1, 5 bases. V dropped 6 bases and J dropped 2 bases, with 17 bases sitting between them. Germline V gene lookup returns CDR1 SGHDT and CDR2 YYEEEE. This CDR3 comprises 15 residues. CDR3 sequence reads: CASIDSGVRNYGYTF. The CDR3 bases are TGTGCCAGCATCGACTCGGGGGTTAGGAACTATGGCTACACCTTC.

Comment on this clone: Distinct nucleotide sequences in the sample also encode this CDR3. This chain links TRBV29-1 with TRBJ1-5; 9 bases are shared with TRBD1. This CDR3 has 13 amino acids. Germline assignment: CDR1 SQVTM and CDR2 ANQGSEA. The V and J ends lost 4 bases and 4 bases, in that order; junction bases with no gene match: 2. The CDR3 region is CSVGQGGNQPQHF. CDR3 DNA: TGCAGCGTTGGACAGGGGGGTAATCAGCCCCAGCATTTT.

This sequence joins TRBV5-4 and TRBJ1-3; D gene ambiguous. Trimming removed 0 bases at V and 0 bases at J, with 10 bases between. The germline gives CDR1 SGHNT, CDR2 YYREEE (reference sequence). The CDR3 extends over 16 amino acids. CDR3 in amino acids: CASSLVEDISGNTIYF. The CDR3 nucleotides are TGTGCCAGCAGCTTGGTTGAGGATATCTCTGGAAACACCATATATTTT. Filled out from reference TRBV5-4 and TRBJ1-3, the complete variable domain reads ETGVTQSPTHLIKTRGQQVTLRCSSQSGHNTVSWYQQALGQGPQFIFQYYREEENGRGNFPPRFSGLQFPNYSSELNVNALELDDSALYLCASSLVEDISGNTIYFGEGSWLTVV.

The J gene is TRBJ2-1, the V gene TRBV7-6, with 8 nucleotides matching TRBD2. V shed 5 bases, J shed 10 bases, and the junction held 7 bases outside the gene matches. CDR3 size: 13 residues. Per germline, CDR1 SGHVS and CDR2 FNYEAQ. CDR3 amino acids: CASSNGLAGEQFF. In DNA form, the CDR3 reads TGTGCCAGCAGCAACGGACTAGCCGGGGAGCAGTTCTTC.

V gene TRBV11-2 combines with J gene TRBJ1-1; D remains unclear. CDR1 is SGHAT, CDR2 FQNNGV, per germline. CDR3 size: 14 residues. V shed 5 bases and J shed 3 bases, with 13 bases lying between them. The CDR3 coding sequence is TGTGCCAGCAGCCAAACGTCGACTTACACTGAAGCTTTCTTT. It specifies CASSQTSTYTEAFF.

This clone was seen a few times. The chain has TRBV5-1 and TRBJ2-7; TRBD1 might be the D (6 bases). The CDR3 has 14 residues. V was shortened by 0 bases and J by 0 bases, with 7 bases between the two germline ends. Germline assignment: CDR1 SGHRS and CDR2 YFSETQ. The CDR3 coding sequence is TGCGCCAGCAGCTTGGGAGGGGGCTCCTACGAGCAGTACTTC. This codes for CASSLGGGSYEQYF.

This clone has only a few counts. The CDR3 reads CASSLSRSTEAFF. The CDR3 DNA reads as TGTGCCAGCAGCTTATCTCGTAGCACTGAAGCTTTCTTT. V and J are TRBV5-8 and TRBJ1-1; D is ambiguous. The CDR3 is 13 residues long. With 2 bases removed from V and 4 bases from J, the gap between germline ends came to 9 bases. CDR1 and CDR2 (germline): SGHTS, YDEGEE.

The chain employs TRBV11-2 and TRBJ1-1; D remains ambiguous. The CDR3 loop spans 11 amino acids. Germline loops: CDR1 SGHAT, CDR2 FQNNGV. Trimming removed 8 bases from V and 1 base from J, with 5 bases in between. The CDR3, as DNA: TGTGCCAGCTCCCGGAACACTGAAGCTTTCTTT. Translating it yields CASSRNTEAFF.

The V call is TRBV10-2, the J call TRBJ1-4; 11 nucleotides align to TRBD1. Germline V CDR1 and CDR2: WSHSY, SAAADI. V gave up 8 bases and J gave up 7 bases; unmatched junction bases: 9. The CDR3 contains 15 residues. The CDR3 loop reads CASLGGQGASEKLFF. CDR3 DNA sequence: TGCGCCAGCTTGGGAGGACAGGGGGCAAGTGAAAAACTGTTTTTT.

This clone has just a few counts. The gene calls are TRBV11-3 and TRBJ2-1; no definite D call. The V end was cut by 6 bases, the J end by 5 bases, with 5 bases between. The germline CDR1 and CDR2 sequences are SGHNT and YENEEA. There are 11 residues in the CDR3. CDR3 nucleotides: TGTGCCAGCAGTTATGACAATGAGCAGTTCTTC. Encoded protein: CASSYDNEQFF.

This clone was found once. V usage is TRBV5-4 and J usage is TRBJ2-7; 7 bases are shared with TRBD2. The junction had 10 bases not matched to a gene; V was cut back by 4 bases and J by 0 bases. The CDR3 contains 16 residues. The V gene's germline CDR1 is SGHNT and CDR2 YYREEE (reference sequence). CDR3 in DNA: TGTGCCAGCAGCCATGGGGGGGTGTACACCTCCTACGAGCAGTACTTC. It specifies CASSHGGVYTSYEQYF.

This rearrangement joins TRBV5-1 to TRBJ2-3, with TRBD2 matching over 8 bases. CDR3 length: 14 amino acids. The V gene's germline CDR1 is SGHRS and CDR2 YFSETQ. The junction had 3 bases not matched to a gene; V was cut back by 4 bases and J by 2 bases. In DNA form, the CDR3 reads TGCGCCAGCAGCGGGGGACTAGACACAGATACGCAGTATTTT. It specifies CASSGGLDTDTQYF. The entire variable domain, with the rest obtained from reference TRBV5-1 and TRBJ2-3, is as follows: KAGVTQTPRYLIKTRGQQVTLSCSPISGHRSVSWYQQTPGQGLQFLFEYFSETQRNKGNFPGRFSGRQFSNSRSEMNVSTLELGDSALYLCASSGGLDTDTQYFGPGTRLTVL.

This rearrangement joins TRBV5-1 to TRBJ2-3; no definite D call. V lost 2 bases to trimming and J lost 5 bases, with 6 bases between them. The CDR3 loop spans 12 amino acids. Germline values: CDR1 SGHRS, CDR2 YFSETQ. The CDR3 region has the DNA TGCGCCAGCAGCTTTTCCCGAGATACGCAGTATTTT. Its protein is CASSFSRDTQYF.

V gene TRBV7-3 combines with J gene TRBJ2-3; no clear D. V gave up 1 base and J gave up 3 bases, with 5 bases separating them. The length of the CDR3 is 13 residues. Looked up from germline, CDR1 is SGHTA and CDR2 is FQGTGA. DNA of the CDR3: TGTGCCAGCAGCTTAATCGGTACAGATACGCAGTATTTT. It translates to CASSLIGTDTQYF.

This clone was counted only a few times. The chain uses TRBV4-1 and TRBJ2-1; D uncertain. The V and J ends lost 3 bases and 9 bases respectively, with 12 bases between them. This CDR3 has 13 amino acids. Germline assignment: CDR1 MGHRA and CDR2 YSYEKL. The CDR3 DNA reads TGCGCCAGCAGCCATGAGCTACGTGGTGAGCAGTTCTTC. Translated, it gives CASSHELRGEQFF.

The rearrangement links TRBV7-3 to TRBJ2-2, with D tentatively TRBD1 (6 bases). With 9 bases removed from V and 6 bases from J, the gap between germline ends came to 17 bases. The CDR3 spans 14 residues. Germline V gene data show CDR1 as SGHTA and CDR2 as FQGTGA. The CDR3 DNA reads TGTGCCAGTTCCCCGGGACATATTGCCGGGGAGCTGTTTTTT. Translation: CASSPGHIAGELFF.

This clone was detected only a few times. The chain couples TRBV4-1 to TRBJ1-4; possible D gene TRBD1, 5 bases. The CDR3 covers 18 residues. V lost 4 bases and J 4 bases, leaving 22 bases between the germline ends. CDR1 and CDR2 from the germline V gene are MGHRA and YSYEKL. DNA of the CDR3: TGCGCCAGCAGCCCCCTCCCAGGGCCACTGTCCCTTAATGAAAAACTGTTTTTT. It translates to CASSPLPGPLSLNEKLFF.